The TCR beta chain described here comes from a study of regulatory T cells in long-lasting Graves disease. Study-level information: In persistent Graves' disease, antithyroid drugs had been taken for over 5 years and TSH receptor antibodies stayed positive.

The time point here: persistent/refractory GD, antithyroid drugs over 5 years with positive TRAb. The TCR library was prepared using RNA isolated from PBMCs. Diagnoses of Graves' disease were made by American Thyroid Association guidelines. Germline V gives CDR1 DFQATT, CDR2 SNEGSKA (reference sequence). This CDR3 contains 14 residues. CDR3 regions were amplified by Arm-PCR using iRepertoire HTBI primers to build TCR beta libraries. From the multiplex PCR reads, TCRdb called clonotypes with MiXCR, one entry per CDR3 protein. Of a few hundred thousand distinct CDR3 sequences in the sample, roughly 21% were seen once. As concerns this clonotype: A read error may produce the germline difference seen at one junction end.

The chain combines TRBV20-1 with TRBJ1-1; possible D gene TRBD1, 6 bases. Specimen: peripheral blood mononuclear cells (PBMCs), collected when the disease was refractory, from a patient treated with antithyroid drugs. This clonotype was sampled from a female donor with Graves disease. In nucleotides, the CDR3 is TGCAGTGGACAGGAAAGGGAGATGAACGCTGAAGCTTTCTTT. Translation: CSGQEREMNAEAFF.